A selection of T cell receptor beta chains follows, all from one sample in a study of shared clonotypes between healthy human individuals. Assay: immunoSEQ multiplex PCR; the TCRdb copy retains only in-frame clones and omits some. The repertoire holds under 600,000 clones, with about 98% as singletons. Input material: naive CD8+ T cells sorted from blood. These receptors all stem from a man aged 30-40 years in good health. CDR3s include the opening cysteine and the closing phenylalanine or tryptophan. The order of the fields is clone size, J gene, D gene, V gene, CDR3 protein, CDR3 DNA. D genes are given only for firm matches. A row's size may be missing; if present it is once, few, many or a size class.

size: NA
J: TRBJ2-7
D: NA
V: TRBV28
CDR3: CASSQQTSSYEQYF
DNA: TGTGCCAGCAGTCAACAGACCAGCTCCTACGAGCAGTACTTC

size: NA
J: TRBJ1-1
D: NA
V: TRBV5-1
CDR3: CASSLELNTEAFF
DNA: TGCGCCAGCAGCTTGGAACTGAACACTGAAGCTTTCTTT

size: NA
J: TRBJ2-2
D: NA
V: TRBV6-6
CDR3: CASTLMALTGELFF
DNA: TGTGCCAGCACTCTCATGGCACTCACCGGGGAGCTGTTTTTT

size: NA
J: TRBJ2-5
D: TRBD1
V: TRBV10-3
CDR3: CAISGTGGRMETQYF
DNA: TGTGCCATCAGTGGGACAGGGGGCCGAATGGAGACCCAGTACTTC

size: NA
J: TRBJ2-6
D: TRBD1
V: TRBV9
CDR3: CASSSRGRGANVLTF
DNA: TGTGCCAGCAGCTCCAGGGGGCGAGGGGCCAACGTCCTGACTTTC

size: NA
J: TRBJ1-2
D: NA
V: TRBV18
CDR3: CASSPKDRNVYGYTF
DNA: TGTGCCAGCTCACCAAAAGACAGAAATGTCTATGGCTACACCTTC

size: once
J: TRBJ1-5
D: NA
V: TRBV27
CDR3: CASSLDRYQPQHF
DNA: TGTGCCAGCAGTTTAGACAGGTATCAGCCCCAGCATTTT

size: NA
J: TRBJ1-1
D: NA
V: TRBV27
CDR3: CASSWAPGSEAFF
DNA: TGTGCCAGCAGTTGGGCTCCGGGGTCTGAAGCTTTCTTT

size: NA
J: TRBJ2-7
D: TRBD2
V: TRBV27
CDR3: CASSGHRFRTSGSVSYEQYF
DNA: TGTGCCAGCAGTGGGCACCGTTTTCGGACTAGCGGGAGTGTTTCCTACGAGCAGTACTTC

size: NA
J: TRBJ2-7
D: TRBD1
V: TRBV27
CDR3: CASSSGQGNEQYF
DNA: TGTGCCAGCAGCTCCGGACAGGGCAACGAGCAGTACTTC

size: NA
J: TRBJ2-7
D: TRBD2
V: TRBV4-1
CDR3: CASSQTDLAAYEQYF
DNA: TGCGCCAGCAGCCAAACGGACCTAGCGGCCTACGAGCAGTACTTC

size: once
J: TRBJ1-1
D: TRBD1
V: TRBV11-2
CDR3: CASSLVRGQGTNTEAFF
DNA: TGTGCCAGCAGCTTAGTACGAGGACAGGGGACGAACACTGAAGCTTTCTTT

size: NA
J: TRBJ2-1
D: TRBD2
V: TRBV10-3
CDR3: CAISDVASGSAEQFF
DNA: TGTGCCATCAGTGATGTGGCTAGCGGGAGTGCTGAGCAGTTCTTC

size: few
J: TRBJ2-7
D: NA
V: TRBV11-2
CDR3: CASSSYEQYF
DNA: TGTGCCAGCAGCTCCTACGAGCAGTACTTC

size: NA
J: TRBJ1-2
D: TRBD1
V: TRBV5-8
CDR3: CASSLHATGGLGYTF
DNA: TGTGCCAGCAGCTTACACGCAACAGGGGGGCTTGGCTACACCTTC

size: NA
J: TRBJ1-1
D: TRBD1
V: TRBV4-1
CDR3: CASSHPGQGLSEAFF
DNA: TGCGCCAGCAGCCACCCGGGACAGGGGTTGTCTGAAGCTTTCTTT

size: NA
J: TRBJ2-7
D: TRBD2
V: TRBV27
CDR3: CASSSNPSGMFHYEQYF
DNA: TGTGCCAGCAGTTCCAACCCTAGCGGGATGTTTCACTACGAGCAGTACTTC